Given below is one T cell receptor (beta chain) in context. The antigen is unknown. Stated time point: week 23, last vaccination. The investigators gave 300 ug of mutant IDH1 20-mer peptide in each vaccine dose, together with topical imiquimod. Trimming at V came to 6 bases and at J to 1 base, leaving 7 bases not matched to a gene. CDR1 and CDR2 from the germline V gene are SGHVS and FNYEAQ. This CDR3 region has 16 residues. The method was immunoSEQ multiplex PCR; TCRdb's version includes in-frame clones alone and lacks a portion of them. The sample lists around 41,000 clones, under 80% occurring once. The data stem from a study of a mutant IDH1 vaccine in newly diagnosed glioma. Overall study: Vaccination was launched 4-6 weeks after radiotherapy alone, or with temozolomide cycles. Study observations and caveats: Vaccination induced immune responses in roughly 93% of patients. There seemed to be no relation between pseudoprogression and changes in top peripheral T cell clonotypes.

V and J are TRBV7-6 and TRBJ2-3, with TRBD2 identical over 10 bases. The sample consisted of PBMCs, taken from a glioma patient whose treatment included an IDH1 peptide vaccine. The sequence was collected from a woman aged 40 to 50 with glioma. Some clones in this sample may be carry-over from other donors' samples. The CDR3 coding sequence is TGTGCCAGCAGGAGATTAGCGGGAGGCGGCACAGATACGCAGTATTTT. It translates to CASRRLAGGGTDTQYF. The full variable domain, completed using reference TRBV7-6 and TRBJ2-3, is GAGVSQSPRYKVTKRGQDVALRCDPISGHVSLYWYRQALGQGPEFLTYFNYEAQQDKSGLPNDRFSAERPEGSISTLTIQRTEQRDSAMYRCASRRLAGGGTDTQYFGPGTRLTVL.